These T cell receptor beta chains were read from a single sample in a study of T cells after yellow fever vaccination. From the 5' RACE reads, TCRdb called clonotypes with MiXCR, one entry per CDR3 protein. Of around 47,000 distinct CDR3 sequences in the sample, 6% to 7% were seen once. Sequencing was performed on CD8+ T cells not binding an NS4B(214-222) dextramer, sorted from PBMCs, taken 45 days after the yellow fever booster vaccination. These receptors all stem from a man aged 30-40 years who received the YFV17D yellow fever vaccine. Both conserved end residues are part of each CDR3. Each record gives: J gene, D gene, V gene, clone size, CDR3 protein, CDR3 DNA. A D gene is named only where the DNA matches it firmly. Clone size is stated in some rows and not others, as once, few, many or a class when expanded.

TRBJ2-7 NA TRBV20-1 many CSARDLGSYEQYF TGCAGTGCTAGAGATCTAGGATCCTACGAGCAGTACTTC
TRBJ2-5 NA TRBV15 many CATSRDGVETQYF TGTGCCACCAGCAGAGATGGGGTAGAGACCCAGTACTTC
TRBJ2-1 NA TRBV7-9 many CASSSVAPIGLNEQFF TGTGCCAGCAGCTCCGTGGCCCCGATAGGATTGAATGAGCAGTTCTTC
TRBJ2-7 TRBD1 TRBV6-2/TRBV6-3 many CASSFGDRVGGEQYF TGTGCCAGCAGTTTCGGGGACAGGGTTGGTGGCGAGCAGTACTTC
TRBJ2-2 TRBD2 TRBV20-1 many CSASPLAGSTGELFF TGCAGTGCTAGCCCCCTAGCGGGAAGTACCGGGGAGCTGTTTTTT
TRBJ2-3 NA TRBV4-3 many CASSQEGNREETDTQYF TGCGCCAGCAGCCAAGAAGGAAACAGGGAGGAGACAGATACGCAGTATTTT
TRBJ2-3 NA TRBV20-1 many CSALDSGRADTQYF NA
TRBJ2-1 TRBD2 TRBV6-5 medium-sized CASRIAGEYNEQFF TGTGCCAGCAGAATAGCGGGGGAGTACAATGAGCAGTTCTTC
TRBJ2-1 TRBD2 TRBV7-4 few CASSLTLAGGGYEQFF TGTGCCAGCAGCTTAACGCTAGCGGGGGGGGGGTATGAGCAGTTCTTC
TRBJ2-5 TRBD1 TRBV27 NA CASSGGTGFYETQYF TGTGCCAGCAGTGGAGGGACAGGTTTCTATGAGACCCAGTACTTC
TRBJ2-5 NA TRBV27 NA CASSFSAVRAESETQYF TGTGCCAGCAGTTTTTCGGCGGTTAGGGCCGAATCGGAGACCCAGTACTTC
TRBJ1-1 NA TRBV12-3/TRBV12-4 many CASSLAAENTEAFF TGTGCCAGCAGTTTAGCGGCAGAAAACACTGAAGCTTTCTTT
TRBJ2-7 NA TRBV4-2 many CASSQVKYGQNTYEQYF TGTGCCAGCAGCCAAGTCAAATACGGACAGAACACTTACGAGCAGTACTTC
TRBJ2-7 NA TRBV13 many CASSLQGEQYF TGTGCCAGCAGCTTACAGGGCGAGCAGTACTTC
TRBJ2-3 TRBD1 TRBV18 many CASSRRQGGDTDTQYF TGTGCCAGCTCACGAAGACAGGGGGGAGACACAGATACGCAGTATTTT
TRBJ1-1 NA TRBV4-3 few CASSQDGAGPEAFF TGCGCCAGCAGCCAAGATGGTGCGGGCCCTGAAGCTTTCTTT
TRBJ1-1 TRBD1 TRBV7-9 medium-sized CASSGTGVEAFF TGTGCCAGCAGCGGGACAGGGGTTGAAGCTTTCTTT
TRBJ2-2 TRBD2 TRBV7-8 few CASSLELAGWELFF TGTGCCAGCAGCTTAGAACTAGCGGGATGGGAGCTGTTTTTT
TRBJ2-1 TRBD1 TRBV6-5 NA CASSDRVGEQFF TGTGCCAGCAGTGACAGGGTTGGCGAGCAGTTCTTC
TRBJ2-1 TRBD2 TRBV20-1 many CSAAPLGRAFSNEQFF TGCAGTGCTGCTCCACTCGGGAGGGCCTTTTCTAATGAGCAGTTCTTC
TRBJ2-1 NA TRBV19 many CASARLYNEQFF TGTGCCAGTGCCCGGCTATACAATGAGCAGTTCTTC
TRBJ2-1 NA TRBV20-1 NA CCARGWGGASRNEQFF TGCTGTGCTAGAGGGTGGGGGGGCGCGTCTCGCAATGAGCAGTTCTTC
TRBJ1-5 NA TRBV6-5 many CASSYLDGLGPQHF TGTGCCAGCAGTTACCTGGACGGCCTTGGGCCCCAGCATTTT
TRBJ1-1 NA TRBV27 many CASRIGAEAFF TGTGCCAGTCGCATTGGGGCAGAAGCTTTCTTT
TRBJ2-3 TRBD2 TRBV4-3 few CASSQERLAVTDTQYF TGCGCCAGCAGCCAAGAACGGCTAGCGGTCACAGATACGCAGTATTTT
TRBJ2-7 NA TRBV21-1 many CASLTGQEPLRPYEQYF TGTGCCAGCTTAACGGGACAGGAGCCACTGCGGCCCTACGAGCAGTACTTC
TRBJ2-2 NA TRBV3-1 many CASSFEWSETNTGELFF TGTGCCAGCAGCTTCGAGTGGAGCGAGACGAACACCGGGGAGCTGTTTTTT
TRBJ1-4 NA TRBV4-2 few CASSQEPGTVEGGPYNEKLFF TGTGCCAGCAGCCAAGAGCCCGGGACGGTCGAAGGCGGACCCTATAATGAAAAACTGTTTTTT
TRBJ2-2 NA TRBV4-1 many CASSQIPGAGELFF TGCGCCAGCAGCCAAATCCCGGGGGCCGGGGAGCTGTTTTTT
TRBJ2-1 NA TRBV5-4 NA CASSLFVDEQFF TGTGCCAGCAGCTTATTTGTCGATGAGCAGTTCTTC
TRBJ2-1 NA TRBV14 many CASSQDKGTAFNEQFF TGTGCCAGCAGCCAAGACAAAGGGACTGCCTTCAATGAGCAGTTCTTC
TRBJ2-5 NA TRBV4-2 many CASSQYPRGVTQYF TGTGCCAGCAGCCAATACCCCAGGGGCGTGACCCAGTACTTC
TRBJ1-1 TRBD1 TRBV5-1 NA CASHLGDRGWGYTEAFF TGCGCCAGCCACTTGGGGGACAGGGGTTGGGGTTACACTGAAGCTTTCTTT
TRBJ2-7 NA TRBV27 few CASSLDGNSYEQYF TGTGCCAGCAGTTTAGACGGAAACTCCTACGAGCAGTACTTC
TRBJ2-1 NA TRBV3-1 many CASSLDSNEQFF TGTGCCAGCAGCCTCGACAGTAATGAGCAGTTCTTC
TRBJ2-3 TRBD2 TRBV29-1 many CSVAVTSGGDTQYF TGCAGCGTTGCAGTTACTAGCGGGGGAGATACGCAGTATTTT
TRBJ2-1 TRBD2 TRBV4-1 many CASSQVIAGDHYNEQFF TGCGCCAGCAGCCAAGTAATAGCGGGAGATCACTACAATGAGCAGTTCTTC
TRBJ2-5 TRBD2 TRBV12-3/TRBV12-4 many CASSSSGRQTQYF TGTGCCAGCAGTTCTAGCGGGAGGCAGACCCAGTACTTC
TRBJ2-1 TRBD2 TRBV11-2 few CASSLLPSGSPSDEQFF TGTGCCAGCAGCTTACTCCCTAGCGGGAGTCCTTCGGATGAGCAGTTCTTC
TRBJ2-5 NA TRBV19 NA CASSIGDFTRETQYF TGTGCCAGTAGTATCGGGGACTTCACCAGGGAGACCCAGTACTTC